One sample yielded the 25 T cell receptor beta chains listed below, sequenced in a study of shared T cell receptors in the human thymus. Libraries were prepared by immunoSEQ multiplex PCR; TCRdb keeps only in-frame clonotypes and omits some of them. Here the sample spans roughly 410,000 clones, roughly 94% being singletons. Source material: thymocytes. These receptors were collected from a human donor.

This clone was counted once. The rearrangement joins TRBV5-1 to TRBJ1-1; 8 nucleotides match TRBD1. The CDR3 extends over 16 amino acids. The germline V gene encodes CDR1 SGHRS and CDR2 YFSETQ. The V gene end was trimmed by 0 bases and the J gene end by 0 bases; junction bases not matched to a gene: 4. This CDR3 is CASSLGQGALNTEAFF. DNA of the CDR3: TGCGCCAGCAGCTTGGGGCAGGGGGCCTTGAACACTGAAGCTTTCTTT.

The V gene is TRBV7-2, the J gene TRBJ1-4, with 7 bases that match TRBD1. Germline V gene sequence: CDR1 SGHTA, CDR2 FQGNSA. The trim removed 3 bases at V and 7 bases at J, leaving 5 bases unmatched. The CDR3 covers 14 residues. The CDR3 sequence: CASSFTDRAEKLFF. For the CDR3, the DNA is TGTGCCAGCAGCTTTACCGACAGGGCTGAAAAACTGTTTTTT. Based on the CDR3 plus reference TRBV7-2 and TRBJ1-4, the full variable domain is GAGVSQSPSNKVTEKGKDVELRCDPISGHTALYWYRQSLGQGLEFLIYFQGNSAPDKSGLPSDRFSAERTGGSVSTLTIQRTQQEDSAVYLCASSFTDRAEKLFFGSGTQLSVL.

The chain recombines TRBV27 with TRBJ2-2; the D gene could be TRBD1 or TRBD2 (5 bases each). V gave up 7 bases and J gave up 2 bases, with 20 bases separating them. There are 17 residues in the CDR3. Germline CDR1 and CDR2: MNHEY and SMNVEV (reference sequence). CDR3 region: CASTYLRGTDNTGELFF. For the CDR3, the DNA is TGTGCCAGCACATATCTCCGAGGGACCGACAACACCGGGGAGCTGTTTTTT.

This clone was seen just once. The J gene is TRBJ2-1, the V gene TRBV11-2; the match to TRBD2 covers 10 bases. Germline V CDR1 and CDR2: SGHAT, FQNNGV. This CDR3 has 19 amino acids. Germline trimming cut 0 bases from V and 5 bases from J; bases unmatched to any gene: 13. The CDR3, as DNA: TGTGCCAGCAGCTTAGAGAGCGGGAGGGACAAAAAGCAAGACAATGAGCAGTTCTTC. It codes for CASSLESGRDKKQDNEQFF. Full variable domain (outside the CDR3, taken from reference TRBV11-2 and TRBJ2-1): EAGVAQSPRYKIIEKRQSVAFWCNPISGHATLYWYQQILGQGPKLLIQFQNNGVVDDSQLPKDRFSAERLKGVDSTLKIQPAKLEDSAVYLCASSLESGRDKKQDNEQFFGPGTRLTVL.

The chain links TRBV27 to TRBJ1-5; TRBD1 is a possible D gene (6 bases). CDR3 size: 15 residues. Germline CDR1 reads MNHEY; CDR2 reads SMNVEV (reference sequence). Trimming stripped 5 bases from V and 6 bases from J, with 17 bases between. Here the CDR3 DNA reads TGTGCCAGCAGTCAAAAACCCACAGGGATTCAGCCCCAGCATTTT. Amino acids: CASSQKPTGIQPQHF.

This clone is a singleton in its sample. The CDR3 nucleotides read TGTGCCAGCTCACCCATAAACGGGAGGGCCCGAGAGACCCAGTACTTC. This encodes CASSPINGRARETQYF. This chain joins TRBV18 and TRBJ2-5, with TRBD2 matching over 8 bases. Germline values: CDR1 KGHSH, CDR2 LQKENI. The CDR3 spans 16 residues. Trimming removed 3 bases from V and 4 bases from J; junction bases left unmatched: 10.

This chain connects TRBV4-3 to TRBJ1-4; 7 positions match TRBD1. The CDR3 is 17 residues long. CDR1 and CDR2 (germline): LGHNA, YSLEER. The V gene end was trimmed by 2 bases and the J gene end by 6 bases; junction bases not matched to a gene: 12. CDR3 loop: CASSQPWRGHGHEKLFF. CDR3 nucleotide sequence: TGCGCCAGCAGCCAACCTTGGAGGGGGCACGGACATGAAAAACTGTTTTTT.

The sample holds one count of this clone. This chain connects TRBV7-8 to TRBJ1-1; 7 nucleotides line up with TRBD1. Germline CDR1 reads SGHVS; CDR2 reads FQNEAQ. V gave up 1 base and J gave up 3 bases; unmatched junction bases: 11. The CDR3 contains 17 residues. The CDR3 nucleotides read TGTGCCAGCAGCTTAGTTCCCTACAGGGGCAAGGACACTGAAGCTTTCTTT. Translating it yields CASSLVPYRGKDTEAFF.

The rearrangement links TRBV5-1 to TRBJ1-4, with a tentative D call TRBD1 (5 bases). V shed 0 bases and J shed 7 bases, with 10 bases lying between them. Germline V gene data show CDR1 as SGHRS and CDR2 as YFSETQ. The CDR3 extends over 14 amino acids. Here the CDR3 DNA reads TGCGCCAGCAGCTTGGACGGCGGGGGTGAAAAACTGTTTTTT. Translating it yields CASSLDGGGEKLFF.

This rearrangement joins TRBV27 to TRBJ2-7, with 9 positions matching TRBD1. J was trimmed by 2 bases and V by 4 bases; bases with no gene match: 24. Germline CDR1 and CDR2: MNHEY and SMNVEV (reference sequence). The CDR3 length is 21 residues. CDR3 nucleotide sequence: TGTGCCAGCAGTTCATCCCCTCCGGGACAGGGAGTTGTCCAGAAGCCCTACGAGCAGTACTTC. Amino acid sequence: CASSSSPPGQGVVQKPYEQYF.

The J gene is TRBJ2-7, the V gene TRBV6-5, with TRBD2 matching over 10 bases. V lost 6 bases and J lost 2; bases outside the gene matches: 4. The CDR3 extends over 14 amino acids. Per germline, CDR1 MNHEY and CDR2 SVGAGI. The DNA for the CDR3 is TGTGCCAGCAGCCCTAGCGGGAGAGCCTACGAGCAGTACTTC. Its protein is CASSPSGRAYEQYF.

This sequence joins TRBV7-9 and TRBJ2-7, with 8 bases that match TRBD2. The germline gives CDR1 SEHNR, CDR2 FQNEAQ (reference sequence). Trimming took 5 bases from V and 2 from J; bases not matched to a gene: 11. The CDR3 is 16 residues long. CDR3 in amino acids: CASSPGGGLITYEQYF. In DNA, the CDR3 is TGTGCCAGCAGCCCCGGGGGGGGGCTAATAACCTACGAGCAGTACTTC. The whole variable domain, remainder taken from reference TRBV7-9 and TRBJ2-7, is DTGVSQNPRHKITKRGQNVTFRCDPISEHNRLYWYRQTLGQGPEFLTYFQNEAQLEKSRLLSDRFSAERPKGSFSTLEIQRTEQGDSAMYLCASSPGGGLITYEQYFGPGTRLTVT.

Only one count was recorded for this clone. The CDR3 loop is CASGYSRNQPQHF. The CDR3 coding sequence is TGTGCCAGCGGATACTCTAGGAATCAGCCCCAGCATTTT. The chain couples TRBV28 to TRBJ1-5; D is undetermined. V gave up 8 bases and J gave up 4 bases, with 12 bases separating them. The CDR3 loop spans 13 amino acids. The V gene's germline CDR1 is MDHEN and CDR2 SYDVKM.

This rearrangement joins TRBV27 to TRBJ1-1; D not resolved. CDR1 is MNHEY, CDR2 SMNVEV, per germline (reference sequence). The CDR3 has 9 amino acids. Between the trimmed V and J ends, which lost 4 bases and 11 bases, there was a span of 5 bases. The CDR3 loop reads CASSSEAFF. DNA of the CDR3: TGTGCCAGCAGTTCCGAGGCTTTCTTT.

The gene calls are TRBV21-1 and TRBJ2-1. TRBV21-1 is a pseudogene locus. The CDR3 loop spans 13 amino acids. The CDR3 region has the DNA TGTGCCAGCAGCAACGGGGCGTACAATGAGCAGTTCTTC. Its translation: CASSNGAYNEQFF.

The rearrangement uses TRBV5-8 and TRBJ2-3, with TRBD2 matching over 11 bases. The CDR3 has 16 residues. V shed 4 bases, J shed 2 bases, and the junction held 6 bases outside the gene matches. Per germline, CDR1 SGHTS and CDR2 YDEGEE. CDR3 sequence reads: CASSVRLAGNTDTQYF. CDR3 nucleotide sequence: TGTGCCAGCAGCGTACGACTAGCGGGAAACACAGATACGCAGTATTTT.

This clone appeared a single time. The chain couples TRBV6-6 to TRBJ2-5; the D is unclear. Germline V CDR1 and CDR2: MNHNY, SVGAGI (reference sequence). Trimming removed 8 bases from V and 0 bases from J, with 19 bases in between. The CDR3 totals 16 residues. This chain's CDR3 is CASQRKCPSYQETQYF. The DNA of the CDR3 is TGTGCCAGCCAAAGAAAGTGTCCCTCGTACCAAGAGACCCAGTACTTC.

The chain uses TRBV10-3 and TRBJ2-3; D is possibly TRBD2 (5 bases). CDR3 length: 15 amino acids. V was trimmed by 0 bases and J by 4 bases, leaving 11 bases between them. Germline CDR1 reads ENHRY; CDR2 reads SYGVKD. CDR3 protein: CAISESGGRPDTQYF. CDR3 nucleotide sequence: TGTGCCATCAGTGAGTCAGGCGGGCGGCCAGATACGCAGTATTTT.

This chain joins TRBV7-9 and TRBJ2-7; 9 nucleotides line up with TRBD2. J was trimmed by 2 bases and V by 3 bases; bases with no gene match: 5. CDR3 length: 15 residues. CDR1 and CDR2 (germline): SEHNR, FQNEAQ (reference sequence). Here the CDR3 reads CASSFLSGGAYEQYF. The CDR3 region has the DNA TGTGCCAGCAGCTTCCTTAGCGGGGGAGCCTACGAGCAGTACTTC. The full variable domain, in which reference TRBV7-9 and TRBJ2-7 provide the parts outside the CDR3, is DTGVSQNPRHKITKRGQNVTFRCDPISEHNRLYWYRQTLGQGPEFLTYFQNEAQLEKSRLLSDRFSAERPKGSFSTLEIQRTEQGDSAMYLCASSFLSGGAYEQYFGPGTRLTVT.

J is TRBJ1-5 and V is TRBV6-1; 7 bases fit TRBD1. The V segment lost 6 bases and the J segment 9 bases; nucleotides outside the gene matches: 14. Germline assignment: CDR1 MNHNS and CDR2 SASEGT. The CDR3 consists of 15 residues. This chain's CDR3 is CASSLGTDIQGPQHF. The CDR3 nucleotides read TGTGCCAGCAGCCTCGGGACAGATATACAGGGGCCCCAGCATTTT.

The chain employs TRBV7-9 and TRBJ2-3; D is unclear. Germline assignment: CDR1 SEHNR and CDR2 FQNEAQ (reference sequence). V lost 5 bases and J lost 2, with 14 bases in between. This CDR3 spans 15 amino acids. For the CDR3, the DNA is TGTGCCAGCAGCCCTGGTAGGGCAGTCACAGATACGCAGTATTTT. As protein: CASSPGRAVTDTQYF.

This chain links TRBV19 with TRBJ2-1, with TRBD1 as a possible D gene (5 bases). CDR3 length equals 15 residues. The V end lost 5 bases, the J end lost 8 bases, and 19 bases lay between the germline ends. Germline CDR1 reads LNHDA; CDR2 reads SQIVND (reference sequence). The chain's CDR3 is CASSVPRTHGHEQFF. CDR3 sequence (DNA): TGTGCCAGTAGTGTCCCCCGGACACATGGCCATGAGCAGTTCTTC.

V gene TRBV7-9 combines with J gene TRBJ2-1, with D unresolved. CDR3 length: 15 amino acids. V was shortened by 1 base and J by 2 bases, with 9 bases between the two germline ends. Germline assignment: CDR1 SEHNR and CDR2 FQNEAQ (reference sequence). The CDR3 here is CASSLEKGPYNEQFF. DNA for the CDR3: TGTGCCAGCAGCTTAGAGAAAGGCCCCTACAATGAGCAGTTCTTC.

The V gene is TRBV28, the J gene TRBJ2-7; D is perhaps TRBD2 (5 bases). CDR1 is MDHEN and CDR2 is SYDVKM in the germline V gene. There are 12 residues in the CDR3. V dropped 8 bases and J dropped 3 bases, with 11 bases sitting between them. The CDR3 DNA is TGTGCCAGCGCCGAACGGGGCTACGAGCAGTACTTC. Its translation is CASAERGYEQYF.

V usage is TRBV27 and J usage is TRBJ2-7, with D possibly being TRBD2 (5 bases). This CDR3 region has 14 residues. CDR1 is MNHEY and CDR2 is SMNVEV in the germline V gene (reference sequence). V shed 3 bases and J shed 2 bases, with 11 bases lying between them. CDR3 nucleotides: TGTGCCAGCAGTTTGGGAGACACAACCTACGAGCAGTACTTC. Its translation is CASSLGDTTYEQYF.